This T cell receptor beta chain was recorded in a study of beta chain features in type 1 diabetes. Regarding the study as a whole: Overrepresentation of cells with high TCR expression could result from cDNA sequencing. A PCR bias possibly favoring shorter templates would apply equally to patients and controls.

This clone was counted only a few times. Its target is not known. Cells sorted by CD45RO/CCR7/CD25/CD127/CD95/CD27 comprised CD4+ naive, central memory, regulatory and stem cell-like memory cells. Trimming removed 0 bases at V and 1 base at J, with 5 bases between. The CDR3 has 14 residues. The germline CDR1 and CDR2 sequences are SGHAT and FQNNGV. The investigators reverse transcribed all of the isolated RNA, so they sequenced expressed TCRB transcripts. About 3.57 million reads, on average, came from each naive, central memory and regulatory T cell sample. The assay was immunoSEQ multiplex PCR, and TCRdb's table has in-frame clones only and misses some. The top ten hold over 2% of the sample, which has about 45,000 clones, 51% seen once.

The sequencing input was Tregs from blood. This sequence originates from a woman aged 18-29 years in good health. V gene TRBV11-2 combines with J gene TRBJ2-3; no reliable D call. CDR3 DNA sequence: TGTGCCAGCAGCTTAGATGGGCGCACAGATACGCAGTATTTT. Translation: CASSLDGRTDTQYF.